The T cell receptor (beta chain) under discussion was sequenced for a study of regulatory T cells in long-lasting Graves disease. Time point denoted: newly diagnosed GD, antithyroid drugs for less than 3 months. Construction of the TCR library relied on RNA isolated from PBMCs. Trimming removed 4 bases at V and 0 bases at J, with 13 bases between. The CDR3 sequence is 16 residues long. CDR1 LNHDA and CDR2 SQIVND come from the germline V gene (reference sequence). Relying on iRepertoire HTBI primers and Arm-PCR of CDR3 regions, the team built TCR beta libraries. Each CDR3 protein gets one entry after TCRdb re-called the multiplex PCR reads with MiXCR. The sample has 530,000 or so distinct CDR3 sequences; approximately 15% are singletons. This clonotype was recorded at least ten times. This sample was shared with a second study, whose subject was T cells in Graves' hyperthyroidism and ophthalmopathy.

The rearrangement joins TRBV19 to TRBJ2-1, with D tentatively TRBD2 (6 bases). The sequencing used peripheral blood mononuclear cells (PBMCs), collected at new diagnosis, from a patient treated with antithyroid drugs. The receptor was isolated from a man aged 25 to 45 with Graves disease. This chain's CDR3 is CASSRDWTPSYNEQFF. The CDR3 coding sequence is TGTGCCAGTAGTAGGGACTGGACCCCCTCCTACAATGAGCAGTTCTTC.